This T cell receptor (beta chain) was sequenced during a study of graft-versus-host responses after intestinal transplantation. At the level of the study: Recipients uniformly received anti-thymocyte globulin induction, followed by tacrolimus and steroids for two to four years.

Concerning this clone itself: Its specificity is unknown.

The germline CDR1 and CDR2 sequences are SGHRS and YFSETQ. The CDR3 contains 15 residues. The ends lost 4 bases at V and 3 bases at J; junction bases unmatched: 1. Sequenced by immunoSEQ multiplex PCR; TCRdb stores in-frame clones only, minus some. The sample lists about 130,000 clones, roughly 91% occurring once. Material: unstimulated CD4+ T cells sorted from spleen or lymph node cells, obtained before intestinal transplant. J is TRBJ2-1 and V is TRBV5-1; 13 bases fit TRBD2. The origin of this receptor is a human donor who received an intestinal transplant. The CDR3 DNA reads TGCGCCAGCAGCCGGACTAGCGGGAGCTACAATGAGCAGTTCTTC. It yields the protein CASSRTSGSYNEQFF.